This is a list of T cell receptor beta chains from one sample in a study of vaccination and CD4 T cells after COVID-19. TCRdb reprocessed the PCR reads via MiXCR and lists one record per CDR3 protein. The data contain around 13,000 distinct CDR3 sequences, roughly 24% of them singletons. Their antigens remain unidentified. The sequences come from CD4+ T cells from blood, cultured in vitro, collected after SARS-CoV-2 vaccination. The source of these receptors is a human donor who had recovered from COVID-19. Each CDR3 is given with its conserved first and last residue. The D gene is left open where the match is weak. Size is stated for part of the rows, as once, few or many counts, or as a class when the clone is expanded.

clone_size j_call d_call v_call cdr3_nt cdr3_aa
medium-sized TRBJ2-7 . TRBV7-6 TGTGCCAGCAGCTTTCAAAACAACTACGAGCAGTACTTC CASSFQNNYEQYF
few TRBJ2-3 . TRBV19 TGTGCCAGTAGTGCCAACGGAGGAGCAGATACGCAGTATTTT CASSANGGADTQYF
few TRBJ2-7 TRBD1 TRBV10-2 TGCGCCAGCAGTGAGTACCGACAGGGGTGGCAGTACTTC CASSEYRQGWQYF
. TRBJ2-2 . TRBV20-1 TGCAGTGCTAGGAAGACCGGGGAGCTGTTTTTT CSARKTGELFF
. TRBJ2-7 . TRBV28 TGTGCCAGCAGCCCATCCCAGACTAGAAACTACGAGCAGTACTTC CASSPSQTRNYEQYF
few TRBJ2-1 . TRBV7-2 TGTGCCAGCAGCTTACTCAATGAGCAGTTCTTC CASSLLNEQFF
few TRBJ2-7 . TRBV24-1 TGTGCCACCAGTGATTTAAGGGAGCAGTACTTC CATSDLREQYF
. TRBJ1-2 . TRBV19 TGTGCCAGTACCCGGACGGAGTATGGCTACACCTTC CASTRTEYGYTF
. TRBJ2-3 TRBD1 TRBV7-8 TGTGCCAGCAGCTTAGCTACCAGGGGGTCAGATACGCAGTATTTT CASSLATRGSDTQYF
few TRBJ2-7 . TRBV20-1 TGCAGTGTAACTCCCAGGAGCTCCTACGAGCAGTACTTC CSVTPRSSYEQYF
medium-sized TRBJ2-1 . TRBV7-2 TGTGCCAGCAGCGACTACCTCTACAATGAGCAGTTCTTC CASSDYLYNEQFF
few TRBJ2-1 . TRBV20-1 TGCAGTGCTAGAGATTTGCTCCCGAGCTCCTACAATGAGCAGTTCTTC CSARDLLPSSYNEQFF
. TRBJ2-2 . TRBV6-5 TGTGCCAGCAGTTACCTCTCACTTCTCGGGGAGCTGTTTTTT CASSYLSLLGELFF
few TRBJ1-5 . TRBV28 TGTGCCAGCGTTACAGGGAGCAATCAGCCCCAGCATTTT CASVTGSNQPQHF
few TRBJ1-5 TRBD1 TRBV6-2/TRBV6-3 TGTGCCAGCAGCAGGACAGGCGCGAGCAATCAGCCCCAGCATTTT CASSRTGASNQPQHF
medium-sized TRBJ2-2 . TRBV7-2 TGTGCCAGCAGCCCCCAGCCCACCGGGGAGCTGTTTTTT CASSPQPTGELFF
. TRBJ2-1 TRBD2 TRBV10-2 TGCGCCAGCAGTGATATGAGAGGGAGGGACTACAATGAGCAGTTCTTC CASSDMRGRDYNEQFF